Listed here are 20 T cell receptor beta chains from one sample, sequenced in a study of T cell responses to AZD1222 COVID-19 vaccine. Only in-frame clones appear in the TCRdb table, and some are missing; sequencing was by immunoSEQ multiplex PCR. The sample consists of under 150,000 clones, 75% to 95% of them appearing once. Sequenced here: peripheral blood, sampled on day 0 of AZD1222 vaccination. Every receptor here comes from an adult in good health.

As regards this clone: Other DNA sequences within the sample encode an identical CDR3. The CDR3 DNA is TGTGCCAGCAGCCCGACAGGGGACTATGGCTACACCTTC. Translating gives CASSPTGDYGYTF. The chain recombines TRBV3-1 (or the pseudogene TRBV3-2) with TRBJ1-2, with 8 bases identical to TRBD1. J gave up 3 bases and V 4 bases, and 1 base lay outside the gene matches. The germline V gene has CDR1 LGHDT and CDR2 YNNKEL (reference sequence). The CDR3 length is 13 residues.

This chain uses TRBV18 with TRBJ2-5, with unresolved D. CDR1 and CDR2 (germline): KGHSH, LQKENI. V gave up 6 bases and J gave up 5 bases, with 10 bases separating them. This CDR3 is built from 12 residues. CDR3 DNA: TGTGCCAGCTCCCAGCTCGGGGAGACCCAGTACTTC. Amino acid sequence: CASSQLGETQYF.

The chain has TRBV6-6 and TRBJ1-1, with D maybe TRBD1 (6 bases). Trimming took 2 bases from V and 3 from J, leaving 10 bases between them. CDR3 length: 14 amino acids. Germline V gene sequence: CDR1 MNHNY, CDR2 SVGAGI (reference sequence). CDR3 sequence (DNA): TGTGCCAGCAGTTACCCGGACAGAGACACTGAAGCTTTCTTT. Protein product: CASSYPDRDTEAFF.

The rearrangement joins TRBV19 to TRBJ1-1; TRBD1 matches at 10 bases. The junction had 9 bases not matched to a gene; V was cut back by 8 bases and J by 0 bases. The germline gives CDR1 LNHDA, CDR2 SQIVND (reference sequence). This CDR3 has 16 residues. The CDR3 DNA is TGTGCCAGTGGCAGGACAGGGGGGACCATGAACACTGAAGCTTTCTTT. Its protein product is CASGRTGGTMNTEAFF.

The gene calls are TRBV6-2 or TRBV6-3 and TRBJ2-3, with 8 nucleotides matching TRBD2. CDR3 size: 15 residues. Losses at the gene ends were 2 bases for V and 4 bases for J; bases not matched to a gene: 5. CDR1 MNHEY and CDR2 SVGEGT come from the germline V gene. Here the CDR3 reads CASSYAGGGADTQYF. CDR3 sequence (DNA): TGTGCCAGCAGTTACGCGGGGGGAGGTGCAGATACGCAGTATTTT.

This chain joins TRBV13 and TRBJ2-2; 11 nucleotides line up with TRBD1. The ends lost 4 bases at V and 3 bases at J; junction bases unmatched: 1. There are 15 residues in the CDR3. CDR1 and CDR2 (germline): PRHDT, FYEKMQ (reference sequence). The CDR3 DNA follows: TGTGCCAGCAGCTGGGGACAGGGGGACACCGGGGAGCTGTTTTTT. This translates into CASSWGQGDTGELFF.

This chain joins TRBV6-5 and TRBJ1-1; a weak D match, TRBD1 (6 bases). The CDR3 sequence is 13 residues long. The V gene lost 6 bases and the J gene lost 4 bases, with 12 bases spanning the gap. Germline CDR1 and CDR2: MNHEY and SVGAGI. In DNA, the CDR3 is TGTGCCAGCAGGCAGGGGTTCGGCACTGAAGCTTTCTTT. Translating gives CASRQGFGTEAFF.

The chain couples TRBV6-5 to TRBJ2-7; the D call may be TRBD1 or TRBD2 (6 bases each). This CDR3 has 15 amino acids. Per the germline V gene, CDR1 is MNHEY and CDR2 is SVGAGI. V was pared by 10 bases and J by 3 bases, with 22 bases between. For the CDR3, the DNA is TGTGCCACCCGGGGGCAGTGGGGGGCCAGCTACGAGCAGTACTTC. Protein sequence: CATRGQWGASYEQYF.

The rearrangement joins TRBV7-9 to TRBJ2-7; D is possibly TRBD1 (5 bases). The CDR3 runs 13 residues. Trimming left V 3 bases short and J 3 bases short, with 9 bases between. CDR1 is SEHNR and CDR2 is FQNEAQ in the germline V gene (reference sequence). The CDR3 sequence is CASSFDRVYEQYF. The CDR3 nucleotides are TGTGCCAGCAGCTTCGACAGAGTCTACGAGCAGTACTTC.

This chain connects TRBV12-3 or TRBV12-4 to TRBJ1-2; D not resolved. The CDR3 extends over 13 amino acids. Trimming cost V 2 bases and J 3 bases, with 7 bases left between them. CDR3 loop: CASSLMSHYGYTF. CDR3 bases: TGTGCCAGCAGTTTAATGAGCCACTATGGCTACACCTTC.

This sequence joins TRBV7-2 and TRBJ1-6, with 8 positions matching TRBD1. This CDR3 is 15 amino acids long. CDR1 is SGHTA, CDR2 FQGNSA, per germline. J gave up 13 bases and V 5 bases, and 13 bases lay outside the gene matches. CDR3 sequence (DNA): TGTGCCAGCAGCCCGAGGACAGGGCGAACCTTCCCCCTCCACTTT. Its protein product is CASSPRTGRTFPLHF. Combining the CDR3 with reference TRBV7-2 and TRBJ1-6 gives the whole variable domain GAGVSQSPSNKVTEKGKDVELRCDPISGHTALYWYRQSLGQGLEFLIYFQGNSAPDKSGLPSDRFSAERTGGSVSTLTIQRTQQEDSAVYLCASSPRTGRTFPLHFGNGTRLTVT.

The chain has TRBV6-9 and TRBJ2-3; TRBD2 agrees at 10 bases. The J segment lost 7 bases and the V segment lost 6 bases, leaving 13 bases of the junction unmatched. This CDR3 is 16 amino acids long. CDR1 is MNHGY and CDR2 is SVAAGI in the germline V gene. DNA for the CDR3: TGTGCCAGCAGACCCGGTCTAGCGGGAGAGGTGAATACGCAGTATTTT. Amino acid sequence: CASRPGLAGEVNTQYF.

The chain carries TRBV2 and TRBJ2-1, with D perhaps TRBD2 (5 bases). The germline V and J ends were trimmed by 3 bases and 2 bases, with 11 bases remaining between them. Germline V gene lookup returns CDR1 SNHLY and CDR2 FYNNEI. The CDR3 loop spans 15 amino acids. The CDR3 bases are TGTGCCAGCAGTGAGGAGCGGTCCCCCTACAATGAGCAGTTCTTC. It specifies CASSEERSPYNEQFF.

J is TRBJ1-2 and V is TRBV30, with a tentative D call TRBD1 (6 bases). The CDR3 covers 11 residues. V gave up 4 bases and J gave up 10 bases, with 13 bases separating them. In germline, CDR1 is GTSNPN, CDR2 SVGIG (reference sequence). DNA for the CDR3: TGTGCCTGGAAGACACAGGGAATCTACACCTTC. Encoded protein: CAWKTQGIYTF.

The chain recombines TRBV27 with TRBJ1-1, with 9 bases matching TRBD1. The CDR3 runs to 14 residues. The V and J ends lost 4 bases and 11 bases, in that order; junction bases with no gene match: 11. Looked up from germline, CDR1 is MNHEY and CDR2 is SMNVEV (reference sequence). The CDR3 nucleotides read TGTGCCAGCAGTTCCTCATTCTCCGACAGGGGGGCTTTCTTT. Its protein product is CASSSSFSDRGAFF.

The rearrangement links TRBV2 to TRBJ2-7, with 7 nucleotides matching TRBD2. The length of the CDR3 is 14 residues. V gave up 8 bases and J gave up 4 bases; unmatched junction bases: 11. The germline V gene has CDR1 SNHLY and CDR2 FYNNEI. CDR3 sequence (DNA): TGTGCCAGCTATTGGAGGAGCGGGGCTTACGAGCAGTACTTC. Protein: CASYWRSGAYEQYF.

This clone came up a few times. Here the CDR3 reads CASSLGGIFYGYTF. DNA for the CDR3: TGTGCCAGCAGCTTAGGAGGCATCTTCTATGGCTACACCTTC. The rearrangement uses TRBV13 and TRBJ1-2, with D unresolved. The V end was cut by 0 bases, the J end by 4 bases, with 9 bases between. This CDR3 is 14 amino acids long. The germline V gene encodes CDR1 PRHDT and CDR2 FYEKMQ (reference sequence). Looking up the rest from reference TRBV13 and TRBJ1-2 gives the full variable domain: AAGVIQSPRHLIKEKRETATLKCYPIPRHDTVYWYQQGPGQDPQFLISFYEKMQSDKGSIPDRFSAQQFSDYHSELNMSSLELGDSALYFCASSLGGIFYGYTFGSGTRLTVV.

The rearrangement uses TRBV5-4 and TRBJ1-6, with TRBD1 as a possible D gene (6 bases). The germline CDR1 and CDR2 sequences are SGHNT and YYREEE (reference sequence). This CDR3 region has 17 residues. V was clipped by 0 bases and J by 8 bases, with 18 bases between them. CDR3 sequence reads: CASSLEGSQGFHSPLHF. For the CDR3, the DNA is TGTGCCAGCAGCTTGGAGGGATCCCAGGGGTTCCATTCACCCCTCCACTTT. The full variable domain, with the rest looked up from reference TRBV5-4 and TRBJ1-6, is ETGVTQSPTHLIKTRGQQVTLRCSSQSGHNTVSWYQQALGQGPQFIFQYYREEENGRGNFPPRFSGLQFPNYSSELNVNALELDDSALYLCASSLEGSQGFHSPLHFGNGTRLTVT.

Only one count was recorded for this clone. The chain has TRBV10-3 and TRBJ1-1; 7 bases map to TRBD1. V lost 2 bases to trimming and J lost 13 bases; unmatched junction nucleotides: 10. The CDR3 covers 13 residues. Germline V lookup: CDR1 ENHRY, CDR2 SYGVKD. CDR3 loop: CAISEDGQARGFF. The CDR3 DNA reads TGTGCCATCAGTGAGGATGGACAGGCCAGAGGTTTCTTT.

CDR3 sequence: CASSQVRTTYEQYF. CDR3 in DNA: TGTGCCAGCAGCCAAGTACGGACCACCTACGAGCAGTACTTC. The chain is built from TRBV14 and TRBJ2-7, with D unclear. V lost 1 base and J lost 2, with 9 bases in between. This CDR3 is built from 14 residues. Germline CDR1 SGHDN, CDR2 FVKESK. Combining the CDR3 with reference TRBV14 and TRBJ2-7 gives the whole variable domain EAGVTQFPSHSVIEKGQTVTLRCDPISGHDNLYWYRRVMGKEIKFLLHFVKESKQDESGMPNNRFLAERTGGTYSTLKVQPAELEDSGVYFCASSQVRTTYEQYFGPGTRLTVT.